These 2 T cell receptor beta chains were sequenced from one sample in a study of control samples from healthy donors and cancer patients. The assay was immunoSEQ multiplex PCR, and TCRdb's table has in-frame clones only and misses some. The table includes approximately 140,000 clones, about 85% detected once. Input material: blood. All receptors derive from a woman aged 25-40 years in good health.

Points on this clone: The same CDR3 can be traced to other DNA sequences in this sample. This chain uses TRBV5-1 with TRBJ2-4; D may be TRBD2 (7 bases). The CDR3 spans 15 residues. Trimming stripped 4 bases from V and 9 bases from J, with 20 bases between. Germline assignment: CDR1 SGHRS and CDR2 YFSETQ. The CDR3 loop is CASSEGGGRAPIQYF. Here the CDR3 DNA reads TGCGCCAGCAGCGAGGGGGGGGGTAGGGCGCCCATTCAGTACTTC. Full variable domain (missing parts from reference TRBV5-1 and TRBJ2-4): KAGVTQTPRYLIKTRGQQVTLSCSPISGHRSVSWYQQTPGQGLQFLFEYFSETQRNKGNFPGRFSGRQFSNSRSEMNVSTLELGDSALYLCASSEGGGRAPIQYFGAGTRLSVL.

The chain joins TRBV5-6 to TRBJ2-5; D might be TRBD1 (6 bases). The CDR3 is 14 amino acids. Per the germline V gene, CDR1 is SGHDT and CDR2 is YYEEEE. V shed 4 bases and J shed 4 bases, with 14 bases lying between them. In DNA, the CDR3 is TGTGCCAGCAGCCGCACACAGGGTATAGAGACCCAGTACTTC. It codes for CASSRTQGIETQYF.